This T cell receptor (beta chain) derives from a study of T cells in localized non-small cell lung cancer. Study-level findings and limits: Median detection of top 100 tumor clones in adjacent lung was about 52 clones. Because only a single region of the tumor was sequenced, heterogeneity remains possible. Density of T cells in blood, when higher, went with longer overall survival.

In regard to this clone: Its antigen is unidentified.

Losses at the gene ends were 7 bases for V and 5 bases for J; bases not matched to a gene: 14. Germline V gives CDR1 LNHDA, CDR2 SQIVND (reference sequence). The CDR3 has 18 residues. Profiled with immunoSEQ multiplex PCR; TCRdb holds only in-frame clones, not every one. The sample gives more than 70,000 clones, 84% of which show up once; 2.8% is in the top ten. The receptor's source is a man between 40 and 70 years old with stage I lung adenocarcinoma. Material: peripheral blood, obtained before any cancer treatment. The rearrangement uses TRBV19 and TRBJ2-1; 13 bases agree with TRBD2. CDR3 coding DNA: TGTGCCAGTACCAAAACTAGCGGGAGGGACCCCAGGAACAATGAGCAGTTCTTC. Encoded protein: CASTKTSGRDPRNNEQFF.